This T cell receptor beta chain was observed in a study of blood T cell repertoires in COVID-19. Overall study: Acute and convalescent COVID-19 specimens originated in the United States, Italy and Spain.

The V end lost 0 bases, the J end lost 3 bases, and 12 bases lay between the germline ends. This CDR3 comprises 15 residues. The germline V gene has CDR1 SGDLS and CDR2 YYNGEE. Recovered status in Cohort 3 required two negative PCRs, clearance, or symptom resolution. The authors' processing: Reference gene primer amplification gave nucleated cell count estimates. Produced via immunoSEQ multiplex PCR; TCRdb's table is partial and in-frame only. The D gene and trimming were derived from the DNA, and the V and J assignments and clone size from that table. The repertoire holds over 120,000 clones, with just over 85% as singletons. This clone was seen a few times.

This chain links TRBV9 with TRBJ1-2, with D uncertain. Sequences were obtained from PBMCs or T cells enriched from blood (not recorded which). This TCR came from a man aged 50 or older who had recovered from COVID-19. The CDR3 region has the DNA TGTGCCAGCAGCGTAGACCCGGGAGGAGACTATGGCTACACCTTC. Its translation is CASSVDPGGDYGYTF.